The TCR beta chain under discussion was sequenced for a study of T cell responses to AZD1222 COVID-19 vaccine (dated by TCRdb to about 2021). Looking at the study overall: AZD1222 recipients whose second dose came at about 4 weeks and those whose second dose came at about 12 weeks were combined into one group, since spike-specific TCR depth and breadth did not differ between the two schedules. A total of approximately 240 trial participants underwent TCR sequencing, of whom about 200 received two doses of AZD1222 and around 26 received two doses of the MenACWY control vaccine. Trial participants were enrolled by age into 18-55, 56-69 and 70-plus year subgroups, with roughly 160, 29 and 62 TCR-sequenced participants respectively.

With regard to this clone: This receptor's antigen is unknown. No base qualities exist here, and no much larger clone lies one base off it.

The CDR3 regions of human TCRbeta chains were analyzed by immunosequencing. The authors' analysis ran thus. Repertoire TCRs were matched against a reference library of SARS-CoV-2-specific TCRs generated with the MIRA antigen-specificity platform. Breadth was defined as the fraction of unique TCRs that were SARS-CoV-2-associated, and depth was defined as the fraction of total T cells that were SARS-CoV-2-associated. Each spike-specific TCR was assigned to its reactive spike region and to a CD4 or CD8 class using the MIRA data. Log10-transformed breadth and depth values were compared by one-way ANOVA with Sidak's multiple comparisons tests. TCRdb stores this immuneACCESS table with in-frame sequences only. Part of the clones is absent; in the studies checked, under half of the shortfall reflects unresolved V genes, and no reason is known for the rest. That table furnishes V, J and clone size, whereas the DNA furnished D and trimming. The sample records 110,000 or so clones, roughly 87% of which are singletons. 4.5% to 6.5% of the sample is in the top ten clones.

The paper as a whole reports these results and caveats: Epitopes outside the regions mutated in the B.1.351 and B.1.1.7 variants were reportedly recognized by nearly half of the unique spike-specific TCRs. Spike-specific TCR breadth and depth rose significantly after two AZD1222 doses compared with day 0 and with MenACWY recipients. Most participants were white British and females outnumbered males, and the authors suggested that clonal diversity may have been underestimated. Conclusions about previously exposed vaccinees are limited, since just five or six AZD1222 recipients were seropositive for SARS-CoV-2 at baseline. The whole spike protein was spanned by vaccine-associated CD4 TCRs, and dominant responses were seen in regions 160-218 and 743-854. No day 14 peak-response samples were available, so repertoires were characterized only after the peak T cell response. The 56-69-year group was small, and its depth increase did not reach significance, likely because of low power.

The CDR3 spans 14 residues, from the cysteine through the phenylalanine. Kept here is only the CDR3 DNA, which spans 42 bases and is read in frame from base 1. From a lookup of the germline V gene, CDR1 and CDR2 are SGDLS and YYNGEE. Trimming at the junction amounts to 1 base on V and 4 bases on J, and the germline ends lie 11 bases apart. The intended sense of this specimen's time point label: baseline before first vaccination. Vaccinee samples came from UK trials COV001 and COV002, including a single-blind randomized controlled phase 2/3 trial of AZD1222 (ChAdOx1 nCoV-19) in healthy adults. For TCRbeta chain sequencing, PBMC samples were collected from trial participants at day 0 and at day 28 after the second dose.

This clonotype was sampled from an adult in good health. Source: peripheral blood, taken on day 0 of AZD1222 vaccination. The chain was built from TRBV9 and TRBJ1-1; no confident D gene assignment can be made. This receptor carries the CDR3 CASSVWSDGTEAFF. The nucleotides read TGTGCCAGCAGCGTATGGTCGGATGGCACTGAAGCTTTCTTT.